The rows below give T cell receptor beta chains drawn from one sample of a study of persistence of HIV-infected CD4 T cells. For these TCRs, the target antigens are not known. TCRdb's table, derived via immunoSEQ multiplex PCR, lists solely in-frame clones and lacks some. The sample includes 40,000 to 55,000 clones, 80% to 90% of them seen just once. The sequencing used CD4+ T cells sorted from PBMCs after approximately 19-hour stimulation, collected from a patient who received antiretroviral therapy. The receptor source for this set is an adult woman with HIV who was CMV-seropositive. Each CDR3 is given with its conserved first and last residue. The D gene is left open where the match is weak. Clone sizes are given selectively: once, few, many, or a class where the clone is expanded.

abundance,v_gene,j_gene,d_gene,CDR3nt,CDR3aa
.,TRBV6-5,TRBJ2-2,TRBD2,TGTGCCAGCAGTTACTCGATAGCGGGGGGCGGGGAGCTGTTTTTT,CASSYSIAGGGELFF
.,TRBV6-2/TRBV6-3,TRBJ1-6,TRBD1,TGTGCCAGCAGTTACAGGCGGACAGGATTCGGTTCACCCCTCCACTTT,CASSYRRTGFGSPLHF
.,TRBV27,TRBJ1-5,TRBD1,TGTGCCAGCAGTCGCCAGGGGGCGCAAAGCAATCAGCCCCAGCATTTT,CASSRQGAQSNQPQHF
.,TRBV6-5,TRBJ1-2,.,TGTGCCAGCAGCCCCCCCTCGGGGAGTGAATCCACCTTC,CASSPPSGSESTF
.,TRBV29-1,TRBJ2-1,TRBD1,TGCAGCGTGGAGACAGGGGGTTGGCCAGGGGAACAGTTCTTC,CSVETGGWPGEQFF
once,TRBV27,TRBJ1-2,.,TGTGCCAGCAGTCTCAGAGCTAACTATGGCTACACCTTC,CASSLRANYGYTF
.,TRBV19,TRBJ1-5,.,TGTGCCAGTAGAAAGGACCCTTCCACGGGTCAGCCCCAGCATTTT,CASRKDPSTGQPQHF
once,TRBV10-3,TRBJ1-5,.,TGTGCCATCAGTGAGAAGGCAAATAGCAATCAGCCCCAGCATTTT,CAISEKANSNQPQHF
.,TRBV28,TRBJ2-2,TRBD2,TGTGCCAGCAGTTTATCGGCGGGAGGGCCCAGCGGCACCGGGGAGCTGTTTTTT,CASSLSAGGPSGTGELFF
once,TRBV11-2,TRBJ2-1,.,TGTGCCAGCAGCTTGGCCCACCCTACCCGACGAAACTACAATGAGCAGTTCTTC,CASSLAHPTRRNYNEQFF
.,TRBV5-1,TRBJ1-1,TRBD1,TGCGCCAGCAGCTTCAGGGGGTTCGGGACTGAAGCTTTCTTT,CASSFRGFGTEAFF
.,TRBV13,TRBJ2-3,TRBD2,TGTGCCAGCAGCTTAGAGCGGGGGCACCCTCCAGCAGATTTT,CASSLERGHPPADF
once,TRBV2,TRBJ1-2,.,TGTGCCAGCAGTGAGGGGGAGATGATTGTCTACACCTTC,CASSEGEMIVYTF
once,TRBV7-2,TRBJ2-5,.,TGTGCCAGCAGCTTCGACAGGTACCAAGAGACCCAGTACTTC,CASSFDRYQETQYF